This TCR beta chain is drawn from a study of T cell responses to AZD1222 COVID-19 vaccine. Study-wide context: Pooled samples include second doses given at about 4 or 12 weeks.

Clones were read by immunoSEQ multiplex PCR, and TCRdb kept only the in-frame ones, dropping some. The data hold around 160,000 clones, with about 87% observed a single time. The study's findings and limits: Increases in Spike-specific TCR breadth and depth were seen after two AZD1222 doses. Clonal diversity was possibly underestimated, and white British individuals and females predominated among donors. Baseline seropositivity occurred in only six or seven AZD1222 recipients.

V shed 5 bases and J shed 4 bases, with 14 bases lying between them. The CDR3 covers 15 residues. The germline V gene has CDR1 SGHTA and CDR2 FQGNSA. This clone was seen only once. Its antigen is still unknown. The receptor's source is an adult in good health. The V call is TRBV7-2, the J call TRBJ1-4; possibly TRBD1 for D (5 bases). The sequencing used peripheral blood, collected on day 0 of AZD1222 vaccination. This CDR3 is CASSARRGSNEKLFF. In nucleotides, the CDR3 is TGTGCCAGCAGCGCCAGAAGGGGCAGTAATGAAAAACTGTTTTTT.